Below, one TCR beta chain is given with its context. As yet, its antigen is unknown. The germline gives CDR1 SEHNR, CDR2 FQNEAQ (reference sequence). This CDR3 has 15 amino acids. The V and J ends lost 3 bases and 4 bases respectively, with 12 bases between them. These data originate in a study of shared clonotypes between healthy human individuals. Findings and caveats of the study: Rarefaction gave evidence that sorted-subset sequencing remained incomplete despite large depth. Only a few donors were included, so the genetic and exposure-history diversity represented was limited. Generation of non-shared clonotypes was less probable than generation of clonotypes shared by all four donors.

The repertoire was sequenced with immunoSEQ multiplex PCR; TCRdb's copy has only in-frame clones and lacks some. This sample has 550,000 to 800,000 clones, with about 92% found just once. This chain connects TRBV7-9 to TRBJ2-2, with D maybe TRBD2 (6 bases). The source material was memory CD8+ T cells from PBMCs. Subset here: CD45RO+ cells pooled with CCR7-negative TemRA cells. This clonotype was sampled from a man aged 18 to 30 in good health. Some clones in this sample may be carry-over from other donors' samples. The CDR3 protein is CASSLQRVITGELFF. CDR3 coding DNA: TGTGCCAGCAGCTTGCAGCGGGTAATCACCGGGGAGCTGTTTTTT.